This TCR beta chain came from a study of identical twins. Trimming removed 7 bases from V and 5 bases from J, with 14 bases in between. Per the germline V gene, CDR1 is DFQATT and CDR2 is SNEGSKA (reference sequence). The CDR3 has 12 residues. A remark on this clonotype: Its specificity is unknown.

Study-level points and caveats: Conclusions relied on cross-sectional statistical analysis, not following the same donors.

Template switching created a universal primer site, and the cDNA included unique molecular identifiers. From the 5' RACE reads, TCRdb called clonotypes with MiXCR, one entry per CDR3 protein. The sample contains 240,000 or so distinct CDR3 sequences, about 13% of which appear only once. These data were also filed under a second study, of yellow fever vaccine responses in identical twins.

The receptor's source is a woman in her late teens or twenties in good health. The sample was memory (CD45RO+) T cells sorted from blood. V usage is TRBV20-1 and J usage is TRBJ2-5, with D unresolved. In DNA, the CDR3 is TGCAGTGTACCTGTTAGCTTCGAGACCCAGTACTTC. This encodes CSVPVSFETQYF.